Below are 15 T cell receptor beta chains sequenced from a single sample in a study of PD-L1 blockade in urothelial cancer. Sequencing used immunoSEQ multiplex PCR; TCRdb keeps in-frame clones, though not all of them. The data contain about 30,000 clones, 79% of them singletons. Noted time point: peripheral blood 6 weeks after treatment start. Material: PBMCs, obtained around atezolizumab (anti-PD-L1) treatment. These receptors came from a man aged 70 or older with urothelial cancer.

This clone has a single count. The chain joins TRBV11-2 to TRBJ2-3; 12 bases agree with TRBD2. The V gene's germline CDR1 is SGHAT and CDR2 FQNNGV. The CDR3 contains 14 residues. The trim removed 5 bases at V and 7 bases at J, leaving 4 bases unmatched. The CDR3 here is CASSTTSGSYTQYF. CDR3 DNA: TGTGCCAGCAGCACGACTAGCGGGAGTTATACGCAGTATTTT. Full variable domain (remainder filled in from reference TRBV11-2 and TRBJ2-3): EAGVAQSPRYKIIEKRQSVAFWCNPISGHATLYWYQQILGQGPKLLIQFQNNGVVDDSQLPKDRFSAERLKGVDSTLKIQPAKLEDSAVYLCASSTTSGSYTQYFGPGTRLTVL.

V usage is TRBV7-2 and J usage is TRBJ2-2; 8 bases are a match to TRBD2. Looked up from germline, CDR1 is SGHTA and CDR2 is FQGNSA. The CDR3 runs 17 residues. The V and J ends lost 0 bases and 4 bases, in that order; junction bases with no gene match: 7. The CDR3 bases are TGTGCCAGCAGCTTAGCTCTAGCGGGCGCGAGCACCGGGGAGCTGTTTTTT. Amino acid sequence: CASSLALAGASTGELFF.

This clone is a singleton in its sample. The gene calls are TRBV12-5 and TRBJ2-2; no definite D call. This CDR3 has 16 amino acids. V was clipped by 3 bases and J by 7 bases, with 18 bases between them. The V gene's germline CDR1 is LGHNT and CDR2 FRNRAP. The CDR3 region has the DNA TGTGCTAGTGGTTTCCCAAGGAACAGAAACGACGGGGAGCTGTTTTTT. The encoded protein is CASGFPRNRNDGELFF.

This clone occurred once. Other DNA sequences in this sample translate to the same CDR3. V usage is TRBV19 and J usage is TRBJ2-7; TRBD2 agrees at 9 bases. Germline-derived CDR1 and CDR2 are LNHDA and SQIVND (reference sequence). The CDR3 loop spans 13 amino acids. Trimming removed 1 base from V and 5 bases from J; junction bases left unmatched: 0. CDR3 amino acids: CASSIASGDEQYF. CDR3 DNA sequence: TGTGCCAGTAGTATAGCTAGCGGGGACGAGCAGTACTTC. The full variable domain, in which reference TRBV19 and TRBJ2-7 provide the parts outside the CDR3, is DGGITQSPKYLFRKEGQNVTLSCEQNLNHDAMYWYRQDPGQGLRLIYYSQIVNDFQKGDIAEGYSVSREKKESFPLTVTSAQKNPTAFYLCASSIASGDEQYFGPGTRLTVT.

CDR3 region: CASSQGLGYTF. In DNA, the CDR3 is TGTGCCAGCAGCCAGGGGTTGGGCTACACCTTC. The chain couples TRBV7-9 to TRBJ1-2; maybe TRBD1 (6 bases). The germline gives CDR1 SEHNR, CDR2 FQNEAQ (reference sequence). V shed 5 bases and J shed 8 bases, with 9 bases lying between them. This CDR3 contains 11 residues.

This chain connects TRBV6-5 to TRBJ2-7, with 8 bases lining up with TRBD2. Germline-derived CDR1 and CDR2 are MNHEY and SVGAGI. The CDR3 runs 13 residues. V lost 6 bases and J lost 3; bases outside the gene matches: 4. CDR3 protein: CASSTSGDYEQYF. CDR3 coding DNA: TGTGCCAGCAGCACTAGCGGAGACTACGAGCAGTACTTC.

This chain uses TRBV5-1 with TRBJ1-1; D remains unclear. This CDR3 contains 14 residues. V dropped 0 bases and J dropped 2 bases, with 8 bases sitting between them. Germline values: CDR1 SGHRS, CDR2 YFSETQ. CDR3 region: CASSLGGFNTEAFF. The CDR3, as DNA: TGCGCCAGCAGCTTGGGAGGGTTCAACACTGAAGCTTTCTTT.

This sequence joins TRBV12-5 and TRBJ2-1; weak D call: TRBD2 (6 bases). Trimming removed 3 bases from V and 8 bases from J, with 20 bases in between. Germline loops: CDR1 LGHNT, CDR2 FRNRAP. The CDR3 runs to 16 residues. The CDR3 nucleotides read TGTGCTAGTGGTTTTGACCTGGGACTCCCGGGCTATGAGCAGTTCTTC. This encodes CASGFDLGLPGYEQFF. The whole variable domain, remainder taken from reference TRBV12-5 and TRBJ2-1, is DARVTQTPRHKVTEMGQEVTMRCQPILGHNTVFWYRQTMMQGLELLAYFRNRAPLDDSGMPKDRFSAEMPDATLATLKIQPSEPRDSAVYFCASGFDLGLPGYEQFFGPGTRLTVL.

The chain employs TRBV12-1 and TRBJ2-7; TRBD2 is the table's D call, not checked against the DNA. TRBV12-1 is a pseudogene locus. The CDR3 is made up of 19 amino acids. In DNA form, the CDR3 reads TGTGCCAGCAGCCCCCTTAGGACTAGCGGGATGGTGTCCACGGACGAGCAGTACTTC. Residues: CASSPLRTSGMVSTDEQYF.

This clone was counted once. The chain couples TRBV16 to TRBJ1-2, with no clear D. Germline assignment: CDR1 KGHSY and CDR2 FQNENV. The CDR3 consists of 11 residues. Trimming removed 2 bases at V and 9 bases at J, with 7 bases between. CDR3 DNA: TGTGCCAGCAGCCAACTGGGCAGCTACACCTTC. It codes for CASSQLGSYTF.

The chain is built from TRBV11-2 and TRBJ1-2; 8 nucleotides agree with TRBD1. CDR3 length: 17 amino acids. CDR1 and CDR2 (germline): SGHAT, FQNNGV. After removal of 5 bases from V and 3 bases from J, the junction contained 14 bases not matched to a gene. The CDR3 bases are TGTGCCAGCAGCGTGGTCCCCGGGCAGGGGGCAGACTATGGCTACACCTTC. It yields the protein CASSVVPGQGADYGYTF.

This CDR3 reads CASTRVLGTGELFF. The CDR3 bases are TGTGCCAGCACCAGGGTACTGGGGACCGGGGAGCTGTTTTTT. The rearrangement joins TRBV2 to TRBJ2-2, with D possibly TRBD1 on 5 matching bases. This CDR3 is built from 14 residues. Germline V gene data show CDR1 as SNHLY and CDR2 as FYNNEI. Trimming took 7 bases from V and 5 from J, leaving 14 bases between them.

In this sample, this clone turned up once. The CDR3 region has the DNA TGTGCCAGCTCTACCGGGACTAGCGGTAAGAATGAGCAGTTCTTC. It translates to CASSTGTSGKNEQFF. This chain uses TRBV2 with TRBJ2-1; 11 nucleotides agree with TRBD2. The V and J ends lost 8 bases and 7 bases, in that order; junction bases with no gene match: 10. The CDR3 totals 15 residues. Germline V gene sequence: CDR1 SNHLY, CDR2 FYNNEI.

This clone was found once. The gene calls are TRBV19 and TRBJ2-6, with TRBD2 matching over 7 bases. The CDR3 consists of 17 residues. Per the germline V gene, CDR1 is LNHDA and CDR2 is SQIVND (reference sequence). V shed 4 bases, J shed 0 bases, and the junction held 6 bases outside the gene matches. The DNA of the CDR3 is TGTGCCAGTAGTAGAGGAGGACTAGGCTCTGGGGCCAACGTCCTGACTTTC. This sequence encodes CASSRGGLGSGANVLTF.

The V call is TRBV6-1, the J call TRBJ2-7; 15 bases agree with TRBD2. With 10 bases clipped from V and 4 bases from J, the junction kept 8 bases outside the gene matches. Germline V gene lookup returns CDR1 MNHNS and CDR2 SASEGT. CDR3 size: 15 residues. The CDR3 nucleotides are TGTGCCACCCAGGGACTAGCGGGGGGCGGGTACGAGCAGTACTTC. It codes for CATQGLAGGGYEQYF.